This TCR beta chain was sequenced for a study of cytomegalovirus exposure and HLA in healthy donors. Concerning this clone: In this CDR3 the conserved last residue, phenylalanine or tryptophan, is missing, so a read error is likely.

PCR was performed using 60 Vbeta and 13 Jbeta primers. Sequencing used immunoSEQ multiplex PCR; TCRdb keeps in-frame clones, though not all of them. The data show around 110,000 clones, roughly four fifths seen once. The CDR3 contains 14 residues. V lost 4 bases and J lost 7; bases outside the gene matches: 6. Germline CDR1 GTSNPN, CDR2 SVGIG (reference sequence). Sequenced input: PBMCs. The sequence came from a woman under 30 in good health and CMV-seronegative. The V gene is TRBV30, the J gene TRBJ1-5; TRBD1 matches 11 bases. DNA for the CDR3: TGTGCCTGGACCCCCGGGACAGGGGGACAGCCCCAGCATGTT. It is translated as CAWTPGTGGQPQHV.